The entry below describes one T cell receptor (beta chain). Distinct nucleotide sequences in the sample also encode this CDR3. From germline, CDR1 is SGHVS and CDR2 FQNEAQ. There are 14 residues in the CDR3. Trimming cost V 1 base and J 6 bases, with 10 bases left between them. Using immunoSEQ multiplex PCR, the repertoire was profiled, and TCRdb retains in-frame clones only, with some absent. Of about 110,000 clones listed, over 70% are singletons. This record belongs to a study of blood T cell repertoires in COVID-19. On the study more broadly: There were acute and convalescent COVID-19 samples, and they came from the United States, Italy and Spain. Nucleic acid was either cDNA or gDNA, and it came from T cells, B-cell-depleted T cells, or PBMCs.

What was sequenced was peripheral blood. This clonotype was obtained from a woman between 50 and 59 years old with acute or convalescent COVID-19. This chain joins TRBV7-8 and TRBJ2-1; possibly TRBD1 for D (6 bases). CDR3 coding DNA: TGTGCCAGCAGCTTAGGTGTAGGGGGCAATGAGCAGTTCTTC. Translating it yields CASSLGVGGNEQFF. Together with reference TRBV7-8 and TRBJ2-1, the CDR3 gives the full variable domain: GAGVSQSPRYKVAKRGQDVALRCDPISGHVSLFWYQQALGQGPEFLTYFQNEAQLDKSGLPSDRFFAERPEGSVSTLKIQRTQQEDSAVYLCASSLGVGGNEQFFGPGTRLTVL.